This entry describes one TCR beta chain. Its antigen is as yet unknown. This entry is derived from a study of spatial heterogeneity in lung cancer. Study information: A unique TCR and UMI combination showed up more than ten times in raw reads, on average.

Germline CDR1 and CDR2: KGHSH and LQKENI. CDR3 length: 15 amino acids. Unmatched junction bases numbered 11, after V lost 5 bases and J lost 6 bases. On each TCR cDNA molecule, a unique molecular identifier was present. TCRdb recomputed calls from the 5' RACE reads with MiXCR, one row per CDR3 protein. This sample has about 40,000 distinct CDR3 sequences, with less than 5.5% found just once. Documented time point: sample taken at primary tumor resection. Unsorted tumor, nontumor lung tissue or cryopreserved PBMC supplied the whole RNA. Findings of the study overall: The appearance of ubiquitous expanded tumor TCRs in blood was greater at resection than follow-up.

The sample was PBMCs, taken at surgery. This TCR was sampled from a female donor with early-stage non-small cell lung cancer. This rearrangement joins TRBV18 to TRBJ2-7, with 9 bases aligning to TRBD1. The CDR3: CASSGRTGVLAEQYF. The CDR3 bases are TGTGCCAGCTCAGGCAGGACAGGGGTCCTCGCCGAGCAGTACTTC. Looking up the rest from reference TRBV18 and TRBJ2-7 gives the full variable domain: NAGVMQNPRHLVRRRGQEARLRCSPMKGHSHVYWYRQLPEEGLKFMVYLQKENIIDESGMPKERFSAEFPKEGPSILRIQQVVRGDSAAYFCASSGRTGVLAEQYFGPGTRLTVT.